Included here is one TCR beta chain sequence, with context. Trimming shortened V by 0 bases and J by 5 bases, and 14 bases separated the two germline ends. The germline CDR1 and CDR2 sequences are SGDLS and YYNGEE. The CDR3 totals 15 residues. TCRdb used MiXCR to reprocess the RT-PCR reads, holding one entry per CDR3 protein. The repertoire holds about 700,000 distinct CDR3 sequences, with about 14% as singletons. The sample consisted of memory CD4+ T cells from blood. The receptor comes from a female donor in good health, serving as a healthy control. The V and J genes are TRBV9 and TRBJ2-5, with D unclear. The CDR3 DNA follows: TGTGCCAGCAGCGTAGCCCCTGACAACCGGGAGACCCAGTACTTC. It specifies CASSVAPDNRETQYF.